These 32 T cell receptor beta chains originate from one sample sequenced in a study of beta chain features in type 1 diabetes. Study-wide results and caveats: Researchers report that Type 1 diabetes patients had moderately but significantly shorter TCRB CDR3s across all four CD4+ subsets.

Expressed TCRB transcripts got sequenced, as all isolated RNA was reverse transcribed. Some clones are missing from TCRdb's copy, which holds only in-frame ones; the method was immunoSEQ multiplex PCR. This table holds hundreds of thousands of clones, about 14% found once. These receptors lack a known antigen. Sequences were obtained from naive CD4+ T cells from blood. The receptors were sampled from a man younger than 30 with type 1 diabetes.

This chain joins TRBV9 and TRBJ1-3, with 9 bases fitting TRBD1. After removal of 4 bases from V and 0 bases from J, the junction contained 5 bases not matched to a gene. In germline, CDR1 is SGDLS, CDR2 YYNGEE. The CDR3 runs 16 residues. The CDR3 is CASSPGQGSSGNTIYF. CDR3 bases: TGTGCCAGCAGCCCGGGACAGGGAAGCTCTGGAAACACCATATATTTT.

This clone was recorded a few times. J is TRBJ2-1 and V is TRBV30; 9 bases are a match to TRBD2. V trimming: 5 bases; J trimming: 9 bases; junction bases outside the gene matches: 11. Looked up from germline, CDR1 is GTSNPN and CDR2 is SVGIG (reference sequence). CDR3 length: 14 residues. Here the CDR3 DNA reads TGTGCCTGGGGGACTAGCATGGGAGGCAGTGAGCAGTTCTTC. Encoded protein: CAWGTSMGGSEQFF.

The rearrangement joins TRBV5-6 to TRBJ2-5, with TRBD1 identical over 10 bases. Germline V gives CDR1 SGHDT, CDR2 YYEEEE. CDR3 length: 13 amino acids. With V trimmed by 6 bases and J by 4 bases, 3 bases remained unmatched. The CDR3 sequence: CASNGQGGETQYF. CDR3 in DNA: TGTGCCAGCAACGGACAGGGGGGAGAGACCCAGTACTTC.

The V call is TRBV30, the J call TRBJ2-5; 11 positions match TRBD2. The V gene's germline CDR1 is GTSNPN and CDR2 SVGIG (reference sequence). This CDR3 spans 18 amino acids. The V and J ends lost 1 base and 5 bases, in that order; junction bases with no gene match: 15. As DNA, the CDR3 is TGTGCCTGGAGTGCATCCCGCTCACTAGCGGGAGTGAGGGAGACCCAGTACTTC. Its protein is CAWSASRSLAGVRETQYF.

This clone was seen a handful of times. Here the CDR3 DNA reads TGTGCCTGGAGTGTGGCAGGAACGTCCTACGAGCAGTACTTC. Amino acids: CAWSVAGTSYEQYF. The chain carries TRBV30 and TRBJ2-7; D unclear. The V end lost 0 bases, the J end lost 1 base, and 10 bases lay between the germline ends. The CDR3 has 14 residues. From germline, CDR1 is GTSNPN and CDR2 SVGIG (reference sequence).

The CDR3 here is CAWSVLRASYGYTF. Here the CDR3 DNA reads TGTGCCTGGAGTGTACTTAGGGCGTCCTATGGCTACACCTTC. This chain connects TRBV30 to TRBJ1-2; D is uncertain. The CDR3 consists of 14 residues. The V end was cut by 0 bases, the J end by 4 bases, with 12 bases between. Germline V gene data show CDR1 as GTSNPN and CDR2 as SVGIG (reference sequence).

This clone was seen only a few times. V usage is TRBV11-2 and J usage is TRBJ2-5; unclear D gene. The CDR3 runs 13 residues. The V end lost 6 bases, the J end lost 4 bases, and 12 bases lay between the germline ends. In germline, CDR1 is SGHAT, CDR2 FQNNGV. CDR3 in DNA: TGTGCCAGCAGGCCCTACATGGGAGAGACCCAGTACTTC. It encodes CASRPYMGETQYF.

The V and J genes are TRBV5-1 and TRBJ1-2; the D is unclear. CDR3 length: 14 residues. V lost 4 bases, J lost 4 bases, and 14 bases lay in between. Germline CDR1 SGHRS, CDR2 YFSETQ. CDR3 coding DNA: TGCGCCAGCAGCACCGACTCGTCTTCCTATGGCTACACCTTC. Amino acids: CASSTDSSSYGYTF. Supplemented by reference TRBV5-1 and TRBJ1-2, the full variable domain reads KAGVTQTPRYLIKTRGQQVTLSCSPISGHRSVSWYQQTPGQGLQFLFEYFSETQRNKGNFPGRFSGRQFSNSRSEMNVSTLELGDSALYLCASSTDSSSYGYTFGSGTRLTVV.

This clone has just a few counts. The chain is built from TRBV9 and TRBJ2-1, with 7 nucleotides matching TRBD1. This CDR3 contains 15 residues. V shed 3 bases, J shed 2 bases, and the junction held 5 bases outside the gene matches. Germline V gives CDR1 SGDLS, CDR2 YYNGEE. The CDR3 DNA sequence: TGTGCCAGCAGCGGGCAGGGACAGACCTACAATGAGCAGTTCTTC. Translated, it gives CASSGQGQTYNEQFF.

In this sample, this clone turned up a few times. V usage is TRBV5-1 and J usage is TRBJ1-1; 7 bases fit TRBD1. V lost 0 bases, J lost 3 bases, and 2 bases stayed unmatched. Germline V gene data show CDR1 as SGHRS and CDR2 as YFSETQ. The CDR3 extends over 14 amino acids. The CDR3 region is CASSLGGTDTEAFF. The CDR3 DNA reads TGCGCCAGCAGCTTGGGTGGGACAGACACTGAAGCTTTCTTT.

This clone was counted between two and nine times. Sequence at one end of the junction differs from germline and may be a read error. The chain joins TRBV7-9 to TRBJ1-2; D remains ambiguous. Germline lookup yields CDR1 SEHNR and CDR2 FQNEAQ (reference sequence). The CDR3 extends over 10 amino acids. The CDR3 region has the DNA TGTGCCAGCAGCTCGACTGGTTGGGGCTTC. It specifies CASSSTGWGF.

This clone was counted between two and nine times. V gene TRBV7-2 combines with J gene TRBJ1-4; D is undetermined. The germline CDR1 and CDR2 sequences are SGHTA and FQGNSA. V was shortened by 5 bases and J by 4 bases, with 5 bases between the two germline ends. The CDR3 has 12 amino acids. The CDR3 DNA reads TGTGCCAGCAGCCTTAATAATGAAAAACTGTTTTTT. It encodes CASSLNNEKLFF.

This clone turned up a few times. This chain links TRBV5-6 with TRBJ2-2, with TRBD2 matching 10 bases. V gave up 3 bases and J gave up 2 bases; unmatched junction bases: 7. The CDR3 has 17 amino acids. Germline assignment: CDR1 SGHDT and CDR2 YYEEEE. CDR3: CASSWPGLADNTGELFF. The CDR3, as DNA: TGTGCCAGCAGCTGGCCTGGACTAGCGGATAACACCGGGGAGCTGTTTTTT. Drawing the rest from reference TRBV5-6 and TRBJ2-2, the complete variable domain is DAGVTQSPTHLIKTRGQQVTLRCSPKSGHDTVSWYQQALGQGPQFIFQYYEEEERQRGNFPDRFSGHQFPNYSSELNVNALLLGDSALYLCASSWPGLADNTGELFFGEGSRLTVL.

CDR3: CASSRDSGANVLTF. In DNA, the CDR3 is TGTGCCAGCAGTCGAGACTCTGGGGCCAACGTCCTGACTTTC. This chain links TRBV13 with TRBJ2-6; no reliable D call. V lost 6 bases and J 0 bases, leaving 6 bases between the germline ends. The CDR3 consists of 14 residues. CDR1 is PRHDT, CDR2 FYEKMQ, per germline (reference sequence).

The chain uses TRBV19 and TRBJ1-2, with a possible D match to TRBD1 (5 bases). The CDR3 consists of 15 residues. Per the germline V gene, CDR1 is LNHDA and CDR2 is SQIVND (reference sequence). Trimming cost V 5 bases and J 1 base, with 14 bases left between them. The CDR3 DNA sequence: TGTGCCAGTAGTCCCCGGGGGAGGGGTAACTATGGCTACACCTTC. Translated, it gives CASSPRGRGNYGYTF.

The gene calls are TRBV5-1 and TRBJ2-1, with 10 bases lining up with TRBD1. CDR3 length: 14 amino acids. Germline V gene sequence: CDR1 SGHRS, CDR2 YFSETQ. Losses at the gene ends were 4 bases for V and 5 bases for J; bases not matched to a gene: 3. The DNA of the CDR3 is TGCGCCAGCAGCGGGACAGGGGCCAACAATGAGCAGTTCTTC. This gives the protein CASSGTGANNEQFF.

This clone was seen a few times. The chain uses TRBV9 and TRBJ1-6, with TRBD1 matching over 8 bases. The CDR3 totals 16 residues. Per germline, CDR1 SGDLS and CDR2 YYNGEE. V shed 4 bases and J 10 bases; nucleotides not matched to a gene: 13. The DNA for the CDR3 is TGTGCCAGCAGCTCCATCCCAGGACAGGGAGGCTCACCCCTCCACTTT. The encoded protein is CASSSIPGQGGSPLHF.

V and J are TRBV5-4 and TRBJ2-5; 10 bases align to TRBD2. Per the germline V gene, CDR1 is SGHNT and CDR2 is YYREEE (reference sequence). This CDR3 region has 14 residues. V was pared by 3 bases and J by 2 bases, with 1 base of the junction left unmatched. The CDR3 here is CASSSSGGQETQYF. Here the CDR3 DNA reads TGTGCCAGCAGCTCTAGCGGGGGACAAGAGACCCAGTACTTC. The full variable domain, with the rest looked up from reference TRBV5-4 and TRBJ2-5, is ETGVTQSPTHLIKTRGQQVTLRCSSQSGHNTVSWYQQALGQGPQFIFQYYREEENGRGNFPPRFSGLQFPNYSSELNVNALELDDSALYLCASSSSGGQETQYFGPGTRLLVL.

The chain is built from TRBV30 and TRBJ1-2; 8 bases fit TRBD1. After removal of 4 bases from V and 6 bases from J, the junction contained 10 bases not matched to a gene. CDR1 is GTSNPN, CDR2 SVGIG, per germline (reference sequence). This CDR3 region has 14 residues. In DNA, the CDR3 is TGTGCCTGGACCGACGGACAGGGCTGGGATGGCTACACCTTC. It yields the protein CAWTDGQGWDGYTF.

The V call is TRBV25-1, the J call TRBJ1-6, with 8 bases fitting TRBD1. V shed 7 bases, J shed 9 bases, and the junction held 5 bases outside the gene matches. CDR3 size: 13 residues. CDR1 is MGHDK, CDR2 SYGVNS, per germline. For the CDR3, the DNA is TGTGCCAGCACCGGGACAGGAACTTCACCCCTCCACTTT. Translated, it gives CASTGTGTSPLHF.

This chain links TRBV2 with TRBJ2-7; D may be TRBD2 (6 bases). Germline V gene lookup returns CDR1 SNHLY and CDR2 FYNNEI. The CDR3 spans 14 residues. V was clipped by 3 bases and J by 0 bases, with 9 bases between them. The CDR3 here is CASSDNGSSYEQYF. DNA for the CDR3: TGTGCCAGCAGTGATAACGGGAGCTCCTACGAGCAGTACTTC. The entire variable domain, with the rest obtained from reference TRBV2 and TRBJ2-7, is as follows: EPEVTQTPSHQVTQMGQEVILRCVPISNHLYFYWYRQILGQKVEFLVSFYNNEISEKSEIFDDQFSVERPDGSNFTLKIRSTKLEDSAMYFCASSDNGSSYEQYFGPGTRLTVT.

V gene TRBV7-2 combines with J gene TRBJ1-2; D remains unclear. Germline assignment: CDR1 SGHTA and CDR2 FQGNSA. Trimming took 0 bases from V and 14 from J, leaving 19 bases between them. This CDR3 contains 14 residues. The CDR3 sequence is CASSLATSSFKSTF. The CDR3 coding sequence is TGTGCCAGCAGCTTAGCTACCTCCAGTTTTAAAAGTACCTTC.

The J gene is TRBJ2-5, the V gene TRBV11-2; possibly TRBD1 or TRBD2 for D (6 bases each). This CDR3 contains 16 residues. Trimming shortened V by 5 bases and J by 0 bases, and 16 bases separated the two germline ends. Germline V gives CDR1 SGHAT, CDR2 FQNNGV. CDR3 DNA sequence: TGTGCCAGCAGCCCCGACGGGGGCGGGTACCAAGAGACCCAGTACTTC. As protein: CASSPDGGGYQETQYF.

Details on this clone: One base away lies a much larger clone, so this may be a sequencing read error. The chain employs TRBV2 and TRBJ2-6; D gene ambiguous. CDR3 length: 13 residues. Trimming took 6 bases from V and 1 from J, leaving 4 bases between them. Germline V gene sequence: CDR1 SNHLY, CDR2 FYNNEI. DNA of the CDR3: TGTGCCAGCAGCGGGTCTGGGGCCAACGTCCTGACTTTC. Its protein is CASSGSGANVLTF.

This clone was found a few times. The CDR3 is CASSPQDTQYF. Written as DNA, the CDR3 is TGTGCCAGCAGCCCCCAGGATACGCAGTATTTT. V usage is TRBV11-2 and J usage is TRBJ2-3; no firm D call. Germline CDR1 and CDR2: SGHAT and FQNNGV. This CDR3 is built from 11 residues. V lost 5 bases to trimming and J lost 6 bases, with 6 bases between them.

This clone came up a few times. The V call is TRBV10-3, the J call TRBJ1-5; D possibly corresponds to TRBD1 (5 bases). Germline V CDR1 and CDR2: ENHRY, SYGVKD. The length of the CDR3 is 13 residues. V shed 4 bases and J shed 3 bases, with 7 bases lying between them. The CDR3 here is CAISGRVNQPQHF. Written as DNA, the CDR3 is TGTGCCATCAGTGGCAGGGTCAATCAGCCCCAGCATTTT.

V and J are TRBV7-2 and TRBJ2-4; no clear D gene. The CDR3 has 13 residues. Per the germline V gene, CDR1 is SGHTA and CDR2 is FQGNSA. V gave up 5 bases and J gave up 5 bases, with 10 bases separating them. The CDR3 region is CASSPGRENIQYF. DNA for the CDR3: TGTGCCAGCAGCCCCGGACGGGAAAACATTCAGTACTTC.

This clone was detected only a few times. The chain employs TRBV7-2 and TRBJ2-1; no reliable D call. The V end lost 2 bases, the J end lost 7 bases, and 12 bases lay between the germline ends. CDR3 length: 14 residues. The germline gives CDR1 SGHTA, CDR2 FQGNSA. CDR3 in amino acids: CASSLPGILNEQFF. CDR3 coding DNA: TGTGCCAGCAGCTTACCGGGTATATTGAATGAGCAGTTCTTC.

The chain carries TRBV7-9 and TRBJ1-5; D is unresolved. This CDR3 spans 15 amino acids. Germline CDR1 is SEHNR and CDR2 is FQNEAQ (reference sequence). The ends were cut back, 5 bases at V and 6 bases at J, with 17 bases in the middle. The CDR3 region has the DNA TGTGCCAGCAGCCCGGCCGAGGGCTTGGGTCAGCCCCAGCATTTT. It specifies CASSPAEGLGQPQHF.

This clone has a handful of counts. This chain links TRBV29-1 with TRBJ1-2; D gene unclear. The germline V gene has CDR1 SQVTM and CDR2 ANQGSEA. V lost 2 bases and J 4 bases, leaving 11 bases between the germline ends. This CDR3 has 13 residues. The DNA of the CDR3 is TGCAGCGTTGAAAGGCGGCTTTCCTATGGCTACACCTTC. Protein sequence: CSVERRLSYGYTF.

The V call is TRBV5-1, the J call TRBJ1-4; possibly TRBD1 for D (5 bases). CDR1 and CDR2 (germline): SGHRS, YFSETQ. The V end lost 4 bases, the J end lost 10 bases, and 17 bases lay between the germline ends. The CDR3 covers 14 residues. In DNA, the CDR3 is TGCGCCAGCAGCAGGGACGGCCCCGGGGGAAAACTGTTTTTT. The encoded protein is CASSRDGPGGKLFF.

The V gene is TRBV30, the J gene TRBJ1-2; no reliable D call. The ends were cut back, 4 bases at V and 2 bases at J, with 20 bases in the middle. The CDR3 sequence is 16 residues long. Germline V gene sequence: CDR1 GTSNPN, CDR2 SVGIG (reference sequence). For the CDR3, the DNA is TGTGCCTGGATAACCTCGTTTGGCAGCCCCAACTATGGCTACACCTTC. Its protein product is CAWITSFGSPNYGYTF.